These 10 T cell receptor beta chains share one sample of origin, sequenced in a study of immune evolution from preneoplasia to lung adenocarcinoma. The data were produced by immunoSEQ multiplex PCR, yet TCRdb's version contains in-frame clones alone and is incomplete. This table holds 3,000 to 4,000 clones, roughly 79% found once. Source material: FFPE atypical adenomatous hyperplasia tissue from the lung. The subset here: atypical adenomatous hyperplasia (AAH), lung preneoplasia. These receptors all stem from a person between 65 and 79 years old with lung adenocarcinoma.

The V gene is TRBV5-4, the J gene TRBJ2-7, with D hard to call. Looked up from germline, CDR1 is SGHNT and CDR2 is YYREEE (reference sequence). Trimming took 4 bases from V and 3 from J, leaving 14 bases between them. CDR3 length equals 14 residues. CDR3: CASSLENGFYEQYF. The CDR3 DNA reads TGTGCCAGCAGCCTTGAAAATGGGTTCTACGAGCAGTACTTC. The variable domain in full, with the rest retrieved from reference TRBV5-4 and TRBJ2-7, is ETGVTQSPTHLIKTRGQQVTLRCSSQSGHNTVSWYQQALGQGPQFIFQYYREEENGRGNFPPRFSGLQFPNYSSELNVNALELDDSALYLCASSLENGFYEQYFGPGTRLTVT.

This rearrangement joins TRBV10-3 to TRBJ1-1; D not resolved. In germline, CDR1 is ENHRY, CDR2 SYGVKD. V was clipped by 3 bases and J by 11 bases, with 13 bases between them. The CDR3 spans 12 residues. CDR3 amino acids: CAISDVDLGAFF. CDR3 DNA: TGTGCCATCAGTGACGTCGACCTGGGGGCTTTCTTT.

This clone was found a few times. The chain has TRBV25-1 and TRBJ1-3, with a tentative D call TRBD1 (5 bases). V lost 3 bases, J lost 2 bases, and 8 bases lay in between. The CDR3 sequence is 14 residues long. CDR1 is MGHDK and CDR2 is SYGVNS in the germline V gene. CDR3 DNA: TGTGCCAGCAGTGAGGCAGGGACTGGAAACACCATATATTTT. Encoded protein: CASSEAGTGNTIYF.

This chain connects TRBV2 to TRBJ1-1; D possibly corresponds to TRBD1 (5 bases). The germline CDR1 and CDR2 sequences are SNHLY and FYNNEI. V lost 6 bases to trimming and J lost 1 base, with 12 bases between them. The CDR3 runs 14 residues. The CDR3 spells CASSRQRANTEAFF. DNA for the CDR3: TGTGCCAGCAGCCGACAGAGGGCGAACACTGAAGCTTTCTTT.

This clone was seen a few times. V and J are TRBV6-1 and TRBJ2-3; D might be TRBD1 or TRBD2, each matching 5 bases. Trimming left V 9 bases short and J 2 bases short, with 15 bases between. The germline V gene has CDR1 MNHNS and CDR2 SASEGT. The CDR3 consists of 14 residues. CDR3 in DNA: TGTGCCAGTGACAGTGGAGGAAACACAGATACGCAGTATTTT. Translated, it gives CASDSGGNTDTQYF.

The chain couples TRBV30 to TRBJ1-5; 7 bases line up with TRBD1. V was clipped by 2 bases and J by 6 bases; unmatched bases: 10. Per the germline V gene, CDR1 is GTSNPN and CDR2 is SVGIG (reference sequence). This CDR3 is built from 15 residues. CDR3 region: CAWSLLTGQGQPQHF. CDR3 nucleotide sequence: TGTGCCTGGAGTCTATTGACAGGGCAAGGTCAGCCCCAGCATTTT.

V and J are TRBV6-4 and TRBJ2-6, with D unresolved. This CDR3 has 13 amino acids. Trimming took 2 bases from V and 2 from J, leaving 1 base between them. CDR1 is MRHNA and CDR2 is SNTAGT in the germline V gene. CDR3 sequence: CASSDTGANVLTF. CDR3 DNA sequence: TGTGCCAGCAGTGACACTGGGGCCAACGTCCTGACTTTC.

The rearrangement uses TRBV30 and TRBJ1-2; unclear D gene. Trimming stripped 3 bases from V and 7 bases from J, with 15 bases between. The CDR3 length is 13 residues. Germline CDR1 is GTSNPN and CDR2 is SVGIG (reference sequence). This chain's CDR3 is CAWRTAPLGGYTF. CDR3 in DNA: TGTGCCTGGAGGACCGCTCCCTTGGGTGGCTACACCTTC.

The rearrangement links TRBV28 to TRBJ2-7; D is unresolved. This CDR3 is built from 16 residues. With 4 bases removed from V and 4 bases from J, the gap between germline ends came to 20 bases. CDR1 is MDHEN and CDR2 is SYDVKM in the germline V gene. The CDR3 sequence is CASSSSFITPRYEQYF. For the CDR3, the DNA is TGTGCCAGCAGTTCCTCCTTCATAACCCCCCGTTACGAGCAGTACTTC.

This sequence joins TRBV7-2 and TRBJ2-3; TRBD2 might be the D (6 bases). CDR3 length: 15 residues. Germline V gene data show CDR1 as SGHTA and CDR2 as FQGNSA. The V end was cut by 5 bases, the J end by 1 base, with 13 bases between. The CDR3 protein is CASSTAAGRTDTQYF. CDR3 nucleotides: TGTGCCAGCAGCACAGCGGCGGGGCGCACAGATACGCAGTATTTT. Full variable domain (remainder filled in from reference TRBV7-2 and TRBJ2-3): GAGVSQSPSNKVTEKGKDVELRCDPISGHTALYWYRQSLGQGLEFLIYFQGNSAPDKSGLPSDRFSAERTGGSVSTLTIQRTQQEDSAVYLCASSTAAGRTDTQYFGPGTRLTVL.